This T cell receptor (beta chain) was observed in a study of blood T cells in healthy people across ages. The second PCR ran roughly 6 to 11 cycles with a sample-barcoded 5' primer and J-beta primers. TCRdb ran MiXCR on the 5' RACE reads and lists one entry per CDR3 protein. The sample has almost 300,000 distinct CDR3 sequences; about 25% are singletons. Study-wide findings and caveats: Lack of knowledge of donor CMV status possibly confounded expanded clonotype changes. Total diversity from one million sequenced T cells was likely underestimated. Naive CD4+ cell counts and diversity both ran higher in long-lived than in aged donors.

This CDR3 region has 15 residues. Per germline, CDR1 MGHRA and CDR2 YSYEKL. Note on this clonotype: What it binds is unknown.

Material: blood. The genes are TRBV4-1 and TRBJ2-5; 9 bases match TRBD1. The end of the DNA fits TRBJ2-1 better, so the J call may be wrong. The origin of this receptor is a woman between 65 and 79 years old in good health. DNA of the CDR3: TGCGCCAGCAGCCGGGGACAGGGCCTTCACAATGAGCAGTTCTTC. It translates to CASSRGQGLHNEQFF.